Presented here are 7 T cell receptor beta chains from one specimen sequenced in a study of T cell clonotyping in hematopoietic cell transplantation (dated by TCRdb to the early 2020s). The time point label here, explained by the study, means: recipient sample about 28 days before transplant, after cytoreduction. Library method: the immunoSEQ multiplex PCR assay. The immuneACCESS repertoire file appears here via TCRdb, limited to in-frame rearrangements. These files lack a portion of the clones; in checked studies, under half of the deficit traces to unresolved V genes, and the cause of the others is not known. This sample holds about 9,600 clones; approximately 80% were observed only once. The ten biggest clones cover around a third of the sample. The sequencing used peripheral blood mononuclear cells, collected before stem cell transplant. The origin of the receptors is a man in his 60s with acute myeloid leukemia. Some clones in this sample may be carry-over from other donors' samples.

CDR3 loop: CASSSQLALYEQYF. The CDR3 nucleotides read TGTGCCAGCAGCTCACAACTTGCTCTCTACGAGCAGTACTTC. The chain carries TRBV11-2 and TRBJ2-7; no clear D gene. Trimming took 4 bases from V and 3 from J, leaving 13 bases between them. The CDR3 sequence is 14 residues long. The germline CDR1 and CDR2 sequences are SGHAT and FQNNGV.

The CDR3 nucleotides are TGTGCCAGCAGTTACTCGGCAGGGTACGCTGAAGCTTTCTTT. Its protein is CASSYSAGYAEAFF. V is TRBV6-5 and J is TRBJ1-1, with D possibly matching TRBD1 (5 bases). Germline V CDR1 and CDR2: MNHEY, SVGAGI. The V end lost 0 bases, the J end lost 6 bases, and 11 bases lay between the germline ends. The CDR3 loop spans 14 amino acids.

The chain is built from TRBV5-4 and TRBJ2-2, with 11 bases aligning to TRBD2. CDR1 is SGHNT and CDR2 is YYREEE in the germline V gene (reference sequence). The CDR3 is made up of 15 amino acids. Unmatched junction bases numbered 4, after V lost 2 bases and J lost 7 bases. DNA for the CDR3: TGTGCCAGCAGCTTTAGCGGGGGGGCCGGCGGGGAGCTGTTTTTT. This gives the protein CASSFSGGAGGELFF.

CDR3 DNA sequence: TGTGCCAGCAGCGAGCAGGGGGGGTCCACCGGGGAGCTGTTTTTT. Its translation is CASSEQGGSTGELFF. The V gene is TRBV5-4, the J gene TRBJ2-2; tentatively, D is TRBD1 or TRBD2 (7 bases each). Looked up from germline, CDR1 is SGHNT and CDR2 is YYREEE (reference sequence). CDR3 size: 15 residues. Trimming removed 4 bases from V and 4 bases from J, with 14 bases in between.

CDR3 sequence: CASSRDHYGYTF. Here the CDR3 DNA reads TGTGCCAGTTCCCGGGACCACTATGGCTACACCTTC. The rearrangement links TRBV27 to TRBJ1-2, with D possibly TRBD1 on 5 matching bases. The CDR3 length is 12 residues. The V end lost 9 bases, the J end lost 3 bases, and 11 bases lay between the germline ends. Germline values: CDR1 MNHEY, CDR2 SMNVEV (reference sequence).

The chain recombines TRBV23-1 with TRBJ1-6; D call uncertain. TRBV23-1 is an ORF, with its function uncertain. CDR3 length equals 15 residues. Between the trimmed V and J ends, which lost 6 bases and 7 bases, there was a span of 16 bases. The CDR3 DNA reads TGCGCCAGCAGCCACCCTTTGAGCAGGAATTCACCCCTCCACTTT. It codes for CASSHPLSRNSPLHF.

This rearrangement joins TRBV29-1 to TRBJ1-2; TRBD1 aligns across 10 bases. The CDR3 sequence is 15 residues long. Unmatched junction bases numbered 2, after V lost 1 base and J lost 0 bases. Germline CDR1 SQVTM, CDR2 ANQGSEA. Here the CDR3 DNA reads TGCAGCGTTGAAGGCGGACAGGGGGCTAACTATGGCTACACCTTC. Amino acids: CSVEGGQGANYGYTF.